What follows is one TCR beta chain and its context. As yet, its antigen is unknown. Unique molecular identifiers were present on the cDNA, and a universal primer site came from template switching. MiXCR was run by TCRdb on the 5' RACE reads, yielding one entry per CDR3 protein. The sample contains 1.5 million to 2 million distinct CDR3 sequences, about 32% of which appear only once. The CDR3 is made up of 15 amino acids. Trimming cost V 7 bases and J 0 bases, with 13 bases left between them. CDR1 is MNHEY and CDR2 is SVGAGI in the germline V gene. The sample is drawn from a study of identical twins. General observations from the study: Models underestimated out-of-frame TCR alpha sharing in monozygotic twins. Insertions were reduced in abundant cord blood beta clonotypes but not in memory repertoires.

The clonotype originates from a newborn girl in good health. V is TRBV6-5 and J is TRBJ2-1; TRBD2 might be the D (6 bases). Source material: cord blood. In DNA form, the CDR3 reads TGTGCCAGCACCGGCGGGATCAGCTCCTACAATGAGCAGTTCTTC. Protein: CASTGGISSYNEQFF.